These T cell receptor beta chains were read from a single sample in a study of CD8+CD57+ T cells in acquired aplastic anemia. TCRdb analysed the reads with MiXCR anew, one entry per CDR3 protein. Here the sample spans 270,000 or so distinct CDR3 sequences, roughly 82% being singletons. Material for sequencing was sorted CD4+, CD8+, or CD8+CD57+ T cells (not recorded which) from PBMCs. These receptors were obtained from a human donor with aplastic anemia. CDR3s include the opening cysteine and the closing phenylalanine or tryptophan. D genes are given only for firm matches. A row's size may be missing; if present it is once, few, many or a size class.

- TRBJ1-1 TRBV7-8 - TGTGCCAGCAGCTTAGGGGCGGGGGTGAAGAACACTGAAGCTTTCTTT CASSLGAGVKNTEAFF
once TRBJ2-1 TRBV2 - TGTGCCAGCCGGGACTCTACGTACAATGAGCAGTTCTTC CASRDSTYNEQFF
- TRBJ2-2 TRBV11-3 - TGCGCCAGCAGCTTAGAGGAAACAGCCGGGGAGCTGTTTTTT CASSLEETAGELFF
- TRBJ2-1 TRBV7-2 - TGTGCCAGCAGCTTTCACCACCCCGCCTACAGCGATGAGCAGTTCTTC CASSFHHPAYSDEQFF
once TRBJ2-3 TRBV5-1 - TGTGCCAGCAGCTTAGCAGCGACCAGCTCTACGCAGTATTTT CASSLAATSSTQYF
- TRBJ2-6 TRBV7-9 TRBD2 TGTGCCAGCAACGTAGGGAGGGTCACCTCTGGGGCCAACGTCCTGACTTTC CASNVGRVTSGANVLTF
- TRBJ1-1 TRBV11-3 - TGTGCCAGCACCGGACTGAACACTGAAGCTTTCTTT CASTGLNTEAFF
- TRBJ2-3 TRBV2 - TGTGCCAGCCGGGACGGGGGACGAGCTATGCGTCGTTTT CASRDGGRAMRRF
- TRBJ1-1 TRBV7-3 TRBD1 TGTGCCAGCAGCAAAGGGACAGGGTCCACTGAAGCTTTCTTT CASSKGTGSTEAFF
- TRBJ2-1 TRBV9 - TGTGCCAGCAGCGCCGACTGCGCCTCCTATAATTCACCCTTC CASSADCASYNSPF
- TRBJ2-1 TRBV9 TRBD2 TGTGCCAGCAGCTTTCATAACAGCGGGGGGAGCGATGAGCAGTTCTTC CASSFHNSGGSDEQFF
- TRBJ2-7 TRBV7-6 TRBD1 TGTGCCGGCAGCTTAGACGCAGGGGGAGTCTACGGGCAGTACTTC CAGSLDAGGVYGQYF
- TRBJ2-5 TRBV7-9 - TGTGCCAGCAGCATAGTATCCGGCCAACTGTCCTATGAATTC CASSIVSGQLSYEF
- TRBJ1-5 TRBV2 - TGTGCCAGCATCTTAGGAGACAGCGGGCAGCCCCAGCATTTT CASILGDSGQPQHF
once TRBJ2-1 TRBV5-4 - TGTGCCAGCAGCAAGGGTGTGAGAAACGGTCAGGATGAGCAGTTCTTC CASSKGVRNGQDEQFF
- TRBJ1-1 TRBV7-2 - TGTGCCAGCAGCTTTCATCTGGACGGGAACGCTCTTTCTTTCTTT CASSFHLDGNALSFF
- TRBJ2-3 TRBV7-3 - TGTGCCAGCAGCCTAGAGGGATTACAATTCACCCCGCCTTTT CASSLEGLQFTPPF
- TRBJ2-1 TRBV7-4 TRBD2 TGTGCCACCCCGGGGGGGCGAAGCGATGAGCAGTTCTTC CATPGGRSDEQFF
- TRBJ1-5 TRBV7-8 - TGTGCCAGCAGTGAGTCGTATAGCACCGATACCCAGCATTTT CASSESYSTDTQHF
- TRBJ2-4 TRBV2 - TGTGCCAGAGCGACACAGGGTGCCAAAAACATTCAGTACTTC CARATQGAKNIQYF
- TRBJ1-1 TRBV7-8 TRBD1 TGTACCAGCAGCTTAACTCTGACAGGGAGCACTGAAGCTTTCTTT CTSSLTLTGSTEAFF